This T cell receptor beta chain was found in a study of B cell selection in AIRE deficiency. Conventional CD4 T cells were sorted as CD4+CD127+ cells. Study observations and caveats: CDR3s were shorter in shared Treg sequences, reflecting few non-templated nucleotide insertions. About a third of healthy-shared Treg sequences were found among patient Tconv cells.

Some clones are missing from TCRdb's copy, which holds only in-frame ones; the method was immunoSEQ multiplex PCR. This sample yields fewer than 30,000 clones, of which almost 98% are seen a single time; just over 0.2% belongs to the top ten. For this clone: Its target is unknown.

This clonotype was sampled from a human donor with AIRE deficiency. The sequenced sample was conventional CD4+ T cells sorted from PBMCs.

For the CDR3, the DNA is TGTGCCATAGAAAGGACAGGGGGCTCCTACGAGCAGTACTTC. It encodes CAIERTGGSYEQYF. The rearrangement links TRBV6-1 to TRBJ2-7; 10 nucleotides match TRBD1. The trim removed 10 bases at V and 0 bases at J, leaving 6 bases unmatched. Germline V lookup: CDR1 MNHNS, CDR2 SASEGT. The CDR3 covers 14 residues.